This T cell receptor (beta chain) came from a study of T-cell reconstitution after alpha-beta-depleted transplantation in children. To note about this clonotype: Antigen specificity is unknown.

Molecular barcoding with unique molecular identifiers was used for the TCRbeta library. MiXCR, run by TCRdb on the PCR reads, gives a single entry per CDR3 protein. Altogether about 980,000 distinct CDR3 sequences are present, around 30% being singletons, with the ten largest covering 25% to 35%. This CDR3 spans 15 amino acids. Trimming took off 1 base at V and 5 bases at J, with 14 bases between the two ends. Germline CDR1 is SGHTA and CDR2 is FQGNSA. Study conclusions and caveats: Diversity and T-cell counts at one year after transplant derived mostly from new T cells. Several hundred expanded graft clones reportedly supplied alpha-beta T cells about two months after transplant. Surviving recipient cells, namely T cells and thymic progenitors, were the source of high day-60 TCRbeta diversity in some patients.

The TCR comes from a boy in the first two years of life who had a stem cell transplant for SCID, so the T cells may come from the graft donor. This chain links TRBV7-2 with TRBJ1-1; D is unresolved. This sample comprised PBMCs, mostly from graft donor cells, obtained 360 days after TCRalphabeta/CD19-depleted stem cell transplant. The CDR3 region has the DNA TGTGCCAGCAGCTTAGATATTGGCACGGGGACTGAAGCTTTCTTT. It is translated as CASSLDIGTGTEAFF.